The 14 T cell receptor beta chains given below trace back to one sample, sequenced in a study of blood T cell repertoires in COVID-19. Here immunoSEQ multiplex PCR was the method, and the copy in TCRdb shows in-frame clones only, minus some. The sample has 350,000 or so clones; around nine tenths are singletons. Sequenced material: PBMCs or T cells enriched from blood (not recorded which). Receptors originate from a woman younger than 45 who had been exposed to COVID-19.

This clone occurred a few times. The V gene is TRBV19, the J gene TRBJ2-1; D is unclear. The CDR3 extends over 15 amino acids. Trimming removed 7 bases from V and 0 bases from J, with 13 bases in between. The germline V gene has CDR1 LNHDA and CDR2 SQIVND (reference sequence). The CDR3 coding sequence is TGTGCCAGTATCCCCGACCGGAGCTCCTACAATGAGCAGTTCTTC. It codes for CASIPDRSSYNEQFF. Full variable domain (missing parts from reference TRBV19 and TRBJ2-1): DGGITQSPKYLFRKEGQNVTLSCEQNLNHDAMYWYRQDPGQGLRLIYYSQIVNDFQKGDIAEGYSVSREKKESFPLTVTSAQKNPTAFYLCASIPDRSSYNEQFFGPGTRLTVL.

The rearrangement uses TRBV6-5 and TRBJ2-5; 8 bases agree with TRBD2. V was clipped by 7 bases and J by 1 base; unmatched bases: 8. CDR1 is MNHEY and CDR2 is SVGAGI in the germline V gene. The CDR3 has 15 amino acids. The CDR3: CASIGGGFSQETQYF. DNA for the CDR3: TGTGCCAGCATTGGCGGGGGGTTCAGCCAAGAGACCCAGTACTTC.

The rearrangement links TRBV27 to TRBJ2-7, with D possibly matching TRBD2 (5 bases). Germline assignment: CDR1 MNHEY and CDR2 SMNVEV (reference sequence). Trimming shortened V by 6 bases and J by 2 bases, and 14 bases separated the two germline ends. The CDR3 has 14 amino acids. CDR3 coding DNA: TGTGCCAGCAGGCCCCTCGAGGGAGCCTACGAGCAGTACTTC. Translated: CASRPLEGAYEQYF.

The V and J genes are TRBV19 and TRBJ2-1; the match to TRBD2 covers 8 bases. CDR3 length equals 18 residues. Germline V gene lookup returns CDR1 LNHDA and CDR2 SQIVND (reference sequence). The V gene end was trimmed by 6 bases and the J gene end by 3 bases; junction bases not matched to a gene: 16. In DNA form, the CDR3 reads TGTGCCAGTAGGAACGATGACGGGGCGGGAGGAAACTACAATGAGCAGTTCTTC. Protein product: CASRNDDGAGGNYNEQFF. Full variable domain (missing parts from reference TRBV19 and TRBJ2-1): DGGITQSPKYLFRKEGQNVTLSCEQNLNHDAMYWYRQDPGQGLRLIYYSQIVNDFQKGDIAEGYSVSREKKESFPLTVTSAQKNPTAFYLCASRNDDGAGGNYNEQFFGPGTRLTVL.

The CDR3, as DNA: TGCGCCAGCAGCTCGACAGGGTCCACTGAAGCTTTCTTT. Translating gives CASSSTGSTEAFF. The chain is built from TRBV5-1 and TRBJ1-1, with TRBD1 matching 7 bases. V lost 3 bases, J lost 4 bases, and 3 bases stayed unmatched. Germline V gene data show CDR1 as SGHRS and CDR2 as YFSETQ. This CDR3 has 13 amino acids.

This clone was detected only a few times. The chain is built from TRBV3-1 (or the pseudogene TRBV3-2) and TRBJ2-7, with D possibly matching TRBD2 (5 bases). Germline values: CDR1 LGHDT, CDR2 YNNKEL (reference sequence). This CDR3 region has 17 residues. Trimming left V 4 bases short and J 3 bases short, with 22 bases between. CDR3 coding DNA: TGTGCCAGCAGCCCCCACGCGGGCGCTTTCGATAACTACGAGCAGTACTTC. Its translation: CASSPHAGAFDNYEQYF.

This clone was observed a handful of times. This CDR3 is CASSRPTTSGTYTDTQYF. In DNA, the CDR3 is TGCGCCAGCAGCCGACCTACGACTAGCGGGACCTACACAGATACGCAGTATTTT. The rearrangement uses TRBV5-1 and TRBJ2-3; 11 positions match TRBD2. The CDR3 is made up of 18 amino acids. The junction had 12 bases not matched to a gene; V was cut back by 4 bases and J by 2 bases. Germline V CDR1 and CDR2: SGHRS, YFSETQ.

This sequence joins TRBV5-1 and TRBJ2-7; 11 bases align to TRBD2. V was clipped by 0 bases and J by 5 bases; unmatched bases: 4. CDR1 and CDR2 from the germline V gene are SGHRS and YFSETQ. The CDR3 has 15 amino acids. CDR3 amino acids: CASSLVAGGPNEQYF. The CDR3 nucleotides read TGCGCCAGCAGCTTGGTAGCGGGAGGGCCGAACGAGCAGTACTTC.

The rearrangement links TRBV19 to TRBJ2-3; tentatively, D is TRBD1 (5 bases). The length of the CDR3 is 14 residues. The V and J ends lost 1 base and 4 bases respectively, with 9 bases between them. CDR1 and CDR2 from the germline V gene are LNHDA and SQIVND (reference sequence). In DNA form, the CDR3 reads TGTGCCAGTAGTATAGTGTCAGGGTCAGATACGCAGTATTTT. This gives the protein CASSIVSGSDTQYF.

The chain combines TRBV13 with TRBJ2-5, with 10 bases aligning to TRBD1. The V gene end was trimmed by 5 bases and the J gene end by 5 bases; junction bases not matched to a gene: 14. CDR3 length: 17 residues. The germline CDR1 and CDR2 sequences are PRHDT and FYEKMQ (reference sequence). Here the CDR3 reads CASSGTSGTGAGETQYF. Written as DNA, the CDR3 is TGTGCCAGCAGCGGAACCTCCGGGACAGGGGCTGGTGAGACCCAGTACTTC.

The chain couples TRBV19 to TRBJ2-4, with 7 bases fitting TRBD2. From germline, CDR1 is LNHDA and CDR2 SQIVND (reference sequence). Unmatched junction bases numbered 8, after V lost 3 bases and J lost 0 bases. The CDR3 contains 17 residues. CDR3: CASSMTPSGIAKNIQYF. The CDR3 coding sequence is TGTGCCAGTAGTATGACCCCCAGCGGGATAGCCAAAAACATTCAGTACTTC.

This clone has a single count. The chain combines TRBV4-1 with TRBJ2-1, with 7 bases fitting TRBD2. With V trimmed by 0 bases and J by 8 bases, 13 bases remained unmatched. Looked up from germline, CDR1 is MGHRA and CDR2 is YSYEKL. The CDR3 covers 17 residues. This chain's CDR3 is CASSQDALGGSTDEQFF. The CDR3 DNA reads TGCGCCAGCAGCCAAGATGCCCTCGGCGGGAGTACAGATGAGCAGTTCTTC.

The rearrangement uses TRBV27 and TRBJ2-7, with 8 bases aligning to TRBD1. The CDR3 sequence is 16 residues long. Germline V CDR1 and CDR2: MNHEY, SMNVEV (reference sequence). V shed 6 bases, J shed 6 bases, and the junction held 16 bases outside the gene matches. As DNA, the CDR3 is TGTGCCAGCAGGCGACAGGGGCAGGGCGCCTGGGCCGAGCAGTACTTC. Translating it yields CASRRQGQGAWAEQYF.

V gene TRBV7-9 combines with J gene TRBJ1-5; D not certain. Germline assignment: CDR1 SEHNR and CDR2 FQNEAQ (reference sequence). The V and J ends lost 2 bases and 0 bases respectively, with 14 bases between them. The CDR3 is 17 residues long. CDR3: CASSLFPPGDSNQPQHF. CDR3 DNA: TGTGCCAGCAGCTTATTTCCGCCCGGAGATAGCAATCAGCCCCAGCATTTT.